This T cell receptor (beta chain) comes out of a study of cytomegalovirus exposure and HLA in healthy donors. Regarding this clone: As yet, its antigen is unknown.

Study observations and caveats: TCR beta chains associated with HLA were, in a later analysis, more clonally expanded than equally common others. A prior analysis recorded that most TCR beta V segments were productive about 90% or about 30% of the time.

PCR involved 60 Vbeta and 13 Jbeta primers. The method was immunoSEQ multiplex PCR; TCRdb's version includes in-frame clones alone and lacks a portion of them. The data contain about 220,000 clones, 82% of them seen just once; the ten biggest clones take up around 5.4%. The CDR3 has 14 residues. Germline V gene sequence: CDR1 MNHEY, CDR2 SVGAGI. V lost 0 bases and J lost 5, with 11 bases in between. The clonotype originates from a woman aged 35 to 49 in good health and CMV-seropositive. Sequenced input: PBMCs. The rearrangement joins TRBV6-5 to TRBJ2-7, with D perhaps TRBD1 (6 bases). CDR3 sequence: CASSYSRGFDEQYF. CDR3 sequence (DNA): TGTGCCAGCAGTTACTCGAGGGGGTTCGACGAGCAGTACTTC.